In this sample, the clone carrying this T cell receptor (beta chain) turned up many times. Antigen unknown. The data stem from a study of response to subunit inactivated influenza vaccine. Study-level points and caveats: Every seasonal influenza vaccination brings in few new T cells, the authors suggested.

TCRdb used MiXCR to reprocess the RT-PCR reads, holding one entry per CDR3 protein. The profile shows about 300,000 distinct CDR3 sequences, 20% to 25% of them singletons. Trimming removed 4 bases from V and 1 base from J, with 4 bases in between. This CDR3 region has 12 residues. The rearrangement joins TRBV12-3 or TRBV12-4 to TRBJ1-1, with D uncertain. The TCR sequence derives from a man aged 50 to 75 who received an inactivated influenza vaccine. The source was PBMCs from blood, collected less than 22 months after vaccination. The DNA for the CDR3 is TGTGCCAGCAGTTGGACGAACACTGAAGCTTTCTTT. The encoded protein is CASSWTNTEAFF.